The sequence of this T cell receptor (beta chain) was determined in a study of breast tumors, draining lymph nodes, adjacent tissues. Overall study results and limits: Findings are consistent with lymph node origin and intratumoral expansion of most tumor T cells. Tumor and nontumor repertoires were significantly more similar in luminal-like than in basal-like breast cancer.

From the multiplex PCR reads, TCRdb called clonotypes with MiXCR, one entry per CDR3 protein. This sample has tens of thousands of distinct CDR3 sequences, with less than 75% found just once. Note on this clonotype: As yet, its antigen is unknown. Just one base apart from a much larger clone, this may be a read error.

The sequence was collected from a female donor with breast cancer. Some clones in this sample may be carry-over from other donors' samples. The material sequenced was breast tumor tissue.

For the CDR3, the DNA is TGCGCCGGCAGCTTCCAGGGGGCCTATGGCTACACCTTC. Translation: CAGSFQGAYGYTF. The chain uses TRBV5-1 and TRBJ1-2, with 8 bases lining up with TRBD1. CDR1 is SGHRS and CDR2 is YFSETQ in the germline V gene. The CDR3 consists of 13 residues.